These 31 T cell receptor beta chains were all obtained from the same sample, sequenced in a study of blood T cell repertoires in COVID-19. The assay was immunoSEQ multiplex PCR, and TCRdb's table has in-frame clones only and misses some. The table lists 150,000 to 200,000 clones, around 86% of them singletons. Source material: peripheral blood. These receptors came from a woman older than 75 in a cohort sampled during active or convalescent COVID-19.

The chain joins TRBV11-3 to TRBJ2-4; no definite D call. Germline V gene sequence: CDR1 SGHNT, CDR2 YENEEA. CDR3 length: 14 amino acids. With 1 base removed from V and 2 bases from J, the gap between germline ends came to 6 bases. The DNA for the CDR3 is TGTGCCAGCAGCTTAGCCGGTTCCAAAAACATTCAGTACTTC. This sequence encodes CASSLAGSKNIQYF.

This sequence joins TRBV7-2 and TRBJ1-5, with D possibly matching TRBD1 (6 bases). The CDR3 covers 18 residues. The germline V gene encodes CDR1 SGHTA and CDR2 FQGNSA. V lost 5 bases and J lost 6, with 26 bases in between. The CDR3, as DNA: TGTGCCAGCAGCCCCATATGTGGGGGGGCGGGGTCGGGTCAGCCCCAGCATTTT. Its translation is CASSPICGGAGSGQPQHF.

J is TRBJ1-2 and V is TRBV30; 9 nucleotides align to TRBD1. V lost 5 bases, J lost 7 bases, and 5 bases stayed unmatched. The CDR3 runs 12 residues. Germline lookup yields CDR1 GTSNPN and CDR2 SVGIG (reference sequence). CDR3 nucleotide sequence: TGTGCCTGGGGACAGGGGCCAAGTGGCTACACCTTC. This encodes CAWGQGPSGYTF.

With respect to this clone: Sequence at one end of the junction differs from germline and may be a read error. V is TRBV7-7 and J is TRBJ2-5; perhaps TRBD1 as D (6 bases). This CDR3 spans 14 amino acids. Germline V gene data show CDR1 as SSHAT and CDR2 as FNYEAQ (reference sequence). The CDR3 DNA is TGTGCTAGCAGCCAAGGACAGAGCCAAGAGACCCAGTACTTC. Protein: CASSQGQSQETQYF.

The chain recombines TRBV5-1 with TRBJ1-1; 7 nucleotides line up with TRBD1. The V segment lost 0 bases and the J segment 1 base; nucleotides outside the gene matches: 3. CDR3 length: 15 amino acids. From germline, CDR1 is SGHRS and CDR2 YFSETQ. The CDR3 loop is CASSLGQGSNTEAFF. Written as DNA, the CDR3 is TGCGCCAGCAGCTTGGGACAGGGATCGAACACTGAAGCTTTCTTT.

V gene TRBV7-9 combines with J gene TRBJ2-7; D is possibly TRBD1 (5 bases). Deletions cut 1 base from V and 2 bases from J, with 12 bases between. Germline-derived CDR1 and CDR2 are SEHNR and FQNEAQ (reference sequence). The CDR3 runs to 15 residues. CDR3 bases: TGTGCCAGCAGCTTAGTAGGGGCAGGCACCTACGAGCAGTACTTC. Translating it yields CASSLVGAGTYEQYF.

The chain recombines TRBV29-1 with TRBJ1-4; D might be TRBD1 (5 bases). Germline V lookup: CDR1 SQVTM, CDR2 ANQGSEA. Trimming left V 4 bases short and J 8 bases short, with 14 bases between. The CDR3 has 13 amino acids. The DNA of the CDR3 is TGCAGCGTTGTTTGGAGGGGACCCGAAAAACTGTTTTTT. It codes for CSVVWRGPEKLFF.

The rearrangement joins TRBV7-2 to TRBJ1-1; the D is unclear. Germline CDR1 is SGHTA and CDR2 is FQGNSA. The length of the CDR3 is 14 residues. V lost 4 bases and J lost 0, with 9 bases in between. The CDR3 bases are TGTGCCAGCAGCTCCTCAGTGATGAACACTGAAGCTTTCTTT. Protein sequence: CASSSSVMNTEAFF.

V usage is TRBV7-2 and J usage is TRBJ1-4; tentatively, D is TRBD1 (6 bases). Germline V gene lookup returns CDR1 SGHTA and CDR2 FQGNSA. Trimming took off 5 bases at V and 8 bases at J, with 15 bases between the two ends. CDR3 length equals 14 residues. The CDR3 region has the DNA TGTGCCAGCAGCACAGGGATGGTAGGAGAAAAACTGTTTTTT. As protein: CASSTGMVGEKLFF.

The J gene is TRBJ2-3, the V gene TRBV30, with 7 bases that match TRBD2. This CDR3 comprises 13 residues. Per the germline V gene, CDR1 is GTSNPN and CDR2 is SVGIG (reference sequence). Unmatched junction bases numbered 5, after V lost 3 bases and J lost 5 bases. CDR3 region: CAWRSGKVDTQYF. In DNA form, the CDR3 reads TGTGCCTGGAGAAGCGGGAAGGTAGATACGCAGTATTTT. Full variable domain (outside the CDR3, taken from reference TRBV30 and TRBJ2-3): SQTIHQWPATLVQPVGSPLSLECTVEGTSNPNLYWYRQAAGRGLQLLFYSVGIGQISSEVPQNLSASRPQDRQFILSSKKLLLSDSGFYLCAWRSGKVDTQYFGPGTRLTVL.

The chain has TRBV7-9 and TRBJ2-3; perhaps TRBD1 as D (6 bases). Germline CDR1 and CDR2: SEHNR and FQNEAQ (reference sequence). This CDR3 has 17 amino acids. V was shortened by 2 bases and J by 2 bases, with 17 bases between the two germline ends. CDR3 nucleotides: TGTGCCAGCAGCTTACTTTGGGGTGGGGGCATCACAGATACGCAGTATTTT. Amino acids: CASSLLWGGGITDTQYF.

The chain links TRBV6-6 to TRBJ2-3, with TRBD1 identical over 7 bases. After removal of 4 bases from V and 5 bases from J, the junction contained 12 bases not matched to a gene. The CDR3 has 16 residues. From germline, CDR1 is MNHNY and CDR2 SVGAGI (reference sequence). The CDR3 nucleotides are TGTGCCAGCAGTTCGCCGACCTGGCAGGGGGTAGATACGCAGTATTTT. Translating it yields CASSSPTWQGVDTQYF.

The chain carries TRBV12-2 and TRBJ2-2; the DNA was not used to check the table's D call, TRBD2. TRBV12-2 is termed a pseudogene. The CDR3 loop spans 16 amino acids. DNA for the CDR3: TGTGCAAGTCGCTTAGGACTAGCGGGGGGTACCGGGGAGCTGTTTTTT. Amino acid sequence: CASRLGLAGGTGELFF.

The chain recombines TRBV5-1 with TRBJ2-1; 10 bases fit TRBD2. The CDR3 has 16 amino acids. The V segment lost 4 bases and the J segment 3 bases; nucleotides outside the gene matches: 7. CDR1 SGHRS and CDR2 YFSETQ come from the germline V gene. CDR3 residues: CASSLLTSGVYNEQFF. The CDR3 bases are TGCGCCAGCAGCCTGCTAACTAGCGGGGTCTACAATGAGCAGTTCTTC.

The V and J genes are TRBV10-1 and TRBJ1-4; TRBD1 aligns across 8 bases. After removal of 3 bases from V and 7 bases from J, the junction contained 10 bases not matched to a gene. The CDR3 has 16 residues. Germline V gene lookup returns CDR1 WNHNN and CDR2 SYGVQD (reference sequence). Here the CDR3 reads CASSELTGTGTEKLFF. CDR3 sequence (DNA): TGCGCCAGCAGTGAATTGACCGGGACAGGTACTGAAAAACTGTTTTTT.

The chain employs TRBV19 and TRBJ2-3; tentatively, D is TRBD2 (6 bases). This CDR3 has 17 amino acids. V lost 1 base and J lost 2, with 16 bases in between. The germline CDR1 and CDR2 sequences are LNHDA and SQIVND (reference sequence). The CDR3 DNA follows: TGTGCCAGTAGTATAGCAACGGGGGTGCCCTCCACAGATACGCAGTATTTT. This gives the protein CASSIATGVPSTDTQYF.

The genes are TRBV28 and TRBJ2-2, with 8 bases fitting TRBD1. The CDR3 is 15 amino acids. Germline V lookup: CDR1 MDHEN, CDR2 SYDVKM. Trimming removed 2 bases from V and 5 bases from J; junction bases left unmatched: 4. In DNA, the CDR3 is TGTGCCAGCAGTTTAGGGGACAGGCAAACCGGGGAGCTGTTTTTT. Its protein is CASSLGDRQTGELFF.

The gene calls are TRBV13 and TRBJ2-7; 8 bases align to TRBD1. The CDR3 covers 12 residues. J was trimmed by 4 bases and V by 8 bases; bases with no gene match: 4. The germline gives CDR1 PRHDT, CDR2 FYEKMQ (reference sequence). The DNA of the CDR3 is TGTGCCAGCGGACAGGGTTGGTACGAGCAGTACTTC. This translates into CASGQGWYEQYF.

The table lists this clone with a few counts. This sequence joins TRBV3-1 (or the pseudogene TRBV3-2) and TRBJ1-1; 9 positions agree with TRBD1. Germline values: CDR1 LGHDT, CDR2 YNNKEL (reference sequence). After removal of 3 bases from V and 11 bases from J, the junction contained 13 bases not matched to a gene. The CDR3 has 15 amino acids. The CDR3 protein is CASSQLSRTGAGAFF. CDR3 DNA: TGTGCCAGCAGCCAGCTATCTCGGACAGGGGCGGGGGCTTTCTTT.

The V call is TRBV12-2, the J call TRBJ1-2. TRBV12-2 is listed as a pseudogene. The CDR3 spans 13 residues. For the CDR3, the DNA is TGTGCAAGTCGCCCGGACGGGGGCTATGGCTACACCTTC. Its protein is CASRPDGGYGYTF.

The chain employs TRBV10-3 and TRBJ1-1; possibly TRBD1 for D (5 bases). V was shortened by 6 bases and J by 4 bases, with 15 bases between the two germline ends. The CDR3 consists of 14 residues. Germline CDR1 and CDR2: ENHRY and SYGVKD. This chain's CDR3 is CAIRFGGESTEAFF. For the CDR3, the DNA is TGTGCCATCAGATTCGGGGGGGAGAGCACTGAAGCTTTCTTT.

The rearrangement uses TRBV5-5 and TRBJ2-5; 8 bases agree with TRBD2. Trimming at V came to 4 bases and at J to 5 bases, leaving 19 bases not matched to a gene. From germline, CDR1 is SGHKS and CDR2 YYEKEE (reference sequence). The CDR3 is 18 amino acids. This chain's CDR3 is CASSLETSIAGYRETQYF. The CDR3 DNA reads TGTGCCAGCAGCCTCGAGACCTCGATAGCGGGGTACCGTGAGACCCAGTACTTC.

The chain joins TRBV29-1 to TRBJ1-2; D is perhaps TRBD1 (6 bases). This CDR3 has 11 amino acids. V was cut by 4 bases and J by 8 bases, with 11 bases left in between. Germline-derived CDR1 and CDR2 are SQVTM and ANQGSEA. This CDR3 is CSVGQGKGYTF. Here the CDR3 DNA reads TGCAGCGTTGGGCAGGGGAAGGGCTACACCTTC.

There are many counts of this clone. The rearrangement links TRBV5-3 to TRBJ2-7; TRBD1 agrees at 10 bases. TRBV5-3 is an open reading frame whose function is uncertain. V lost 4 bases and J lost 2; bases outside the gene matches: 3. CDR3 length equals 14 residues. CDR3 in amino acids: CARSGTGDPYEQYV. The CDR3 bases are TGTGCCAGAAGCGGGACAGGGGATCCCTACGAGCAGTACGTC.

The sample holds one count of this clone. This rearrangement joins TRBV5-4 to TRBJ1-2; perhaps TRBD1 as D (5 bases). Trimming shortened V by 1 base and J by 7 bases, and 14 bases separated the two germline ends. CDR1 and CDR2 (germline): SGHNT, YYREEE (reference sequence). This CDR3 is built from 14 residues. The CDR3: CASSLRGGVFGYTF. The CDR3 DNA follows: TGTGCCAGCAGCTTGAGGGGAGGGGTCTTTGGCTACACCTTC.

J is TRBJ2-1 and V is TRBV6-5, with D maybe TRBD1 (5 bases). Germline V lookup: CDR1 MNHEY, CDR2 SVGAGI. The CDR3 is 15 amino acids. V lost 4 bases and J lost 3, with 13 bases in between. CDR3 sequence reads: CASSSPRDSYNEQFF. For the CDR3, the DNA is TGTGCCAGCAGTTCTCCGCGAGACAGCTACAATGAGCAGTTCTTC.

The V gene is TRBV3-1 (or the pseudogene TRBV3-2), the J gene TRBJ2-3; TRBD2 aligns across 16 bases. Germline V gene sequence: CDR1 LGHDT, CDR2 YNNKEL (reference sequence). Trimming at V came to 1 base and at J to 4 bases, leaving 8 bases not matched to a gene. The CDR3 has 19 residues. CDR3 nucleotides: TGTGCCAGCAGCCAAGGGCGAGGGACTAGCGGGGGGGCTGCAGATACGCAGTATTTT. It encodes CASSQGRGTSGGAADTQYF.

The chain couples TRBV5-5 to TRBJ1-1; D is possibly TRBD1 (6 bases). The CDR3 has 17 amino acids. Trimming pared 0 bases from V and 5 bases from J, leaving 20 bases between. The germline V gene has CDR1 SGHKS and CDR2 YYEKEE (reference sequence). Here the CDR3 reads CASSLEGPGALYTEAFF. The CDR3 coding sequence is TGTGCCAGCAGCTTGGAAGGGCCAGGGGCTTTATATACTGAAGCTTTCTTT.

The chain joins TRBV10-3 to TRBJ2-2; the D is unclear. The CDR3 runs 15 residues. The V end lost 1 base, the J end lost 0 bases, and 6 bases lay between the germline ends. Germline V gene data show CDR1 as ENHRY and CDR2 as SYGVKD. The DNA for the CDR3 is TGTGCCATCAGTGAGTTTGCAGCGAACACCGGGGAGCTGTTTTTT. Amino acids: CAISEFAANTGELFF.

V gene TRBV24-1 combines with J gene TRBJ2-1; tentatively, D is TRBD1 (5 bases). The length of the CDR3 is 15 residues. Germline V gives CDR1 KGHDR, CDR2 SFDVKD. Trimming took 5 bases from V and 4 from J, leaving 14 bases between them. This CDR3 reads CATSVAAQEYNEQFF. CDR3 coding DNA: TGTGCCACCAGTGTAGCAGCACAGGAGTACAATGAGCAGTTCTTC.

V and J are TRBV28 and TRBJ1-2; 9 bases agree with TRBD1. This CDR3 contains 15 residues. Germline assignment: CDR1 MDHEN and CDR2 SYDVKM. The trim removed 2 bases at V and 7 bases at J, leaving 8 bases unmatched. CDR3 bases: TGTGCCAGCAGTTTAGCGGGACAGGGTTCTTTTGGCTACACCTTC. It specifies CASSLAGQGSFGYTF.